This note documents a single T cell receptor (beta chain) sequence. Antigen specificity is unknown. Together with a sample-barcoded 5' primer, a J-beta primer mix was included in a second PCR lasting roughly 6 to 12 cycles. Each sample provided no less than 2.5 million CDR3-containing paired-end reads. MiXCR, run by TCRdb on the 5' RACE reads, gives a single entry per CDR3 protein. This sample has about 1,600,000 distinct CDR3 sequences; 42% occur once, and the top ten carry approximately 7.9%. The source of the sample is a study of blood T cells in healthy people across ages. V lost 5 bases and J lost 7, with 21 bases in between. Germline lookup yields CDR1 MNHEY and CDR2 SMNVEV (reference sequence). CDR3 length equals 17 residues. Study outcomes and limitations: Per-million-T-cell TCR beta diversity fell roughly linearly with age. One million T cells yielded diversity estimates that were considered underestimates.

The TCR comes from a woman aged 18 to 35 in good health. The sequenced material came from blood. J is TRBJ1-6 and V is TRBV27, with D possibly being TRBD1 (6 bases). CDR3 bases: TGTGCCAGCAGTCCCCGACGCCCACAGGGACGGAATTCACCCCTCCACTTT. Translating gives CASSPRRPQGRNSPLHF.